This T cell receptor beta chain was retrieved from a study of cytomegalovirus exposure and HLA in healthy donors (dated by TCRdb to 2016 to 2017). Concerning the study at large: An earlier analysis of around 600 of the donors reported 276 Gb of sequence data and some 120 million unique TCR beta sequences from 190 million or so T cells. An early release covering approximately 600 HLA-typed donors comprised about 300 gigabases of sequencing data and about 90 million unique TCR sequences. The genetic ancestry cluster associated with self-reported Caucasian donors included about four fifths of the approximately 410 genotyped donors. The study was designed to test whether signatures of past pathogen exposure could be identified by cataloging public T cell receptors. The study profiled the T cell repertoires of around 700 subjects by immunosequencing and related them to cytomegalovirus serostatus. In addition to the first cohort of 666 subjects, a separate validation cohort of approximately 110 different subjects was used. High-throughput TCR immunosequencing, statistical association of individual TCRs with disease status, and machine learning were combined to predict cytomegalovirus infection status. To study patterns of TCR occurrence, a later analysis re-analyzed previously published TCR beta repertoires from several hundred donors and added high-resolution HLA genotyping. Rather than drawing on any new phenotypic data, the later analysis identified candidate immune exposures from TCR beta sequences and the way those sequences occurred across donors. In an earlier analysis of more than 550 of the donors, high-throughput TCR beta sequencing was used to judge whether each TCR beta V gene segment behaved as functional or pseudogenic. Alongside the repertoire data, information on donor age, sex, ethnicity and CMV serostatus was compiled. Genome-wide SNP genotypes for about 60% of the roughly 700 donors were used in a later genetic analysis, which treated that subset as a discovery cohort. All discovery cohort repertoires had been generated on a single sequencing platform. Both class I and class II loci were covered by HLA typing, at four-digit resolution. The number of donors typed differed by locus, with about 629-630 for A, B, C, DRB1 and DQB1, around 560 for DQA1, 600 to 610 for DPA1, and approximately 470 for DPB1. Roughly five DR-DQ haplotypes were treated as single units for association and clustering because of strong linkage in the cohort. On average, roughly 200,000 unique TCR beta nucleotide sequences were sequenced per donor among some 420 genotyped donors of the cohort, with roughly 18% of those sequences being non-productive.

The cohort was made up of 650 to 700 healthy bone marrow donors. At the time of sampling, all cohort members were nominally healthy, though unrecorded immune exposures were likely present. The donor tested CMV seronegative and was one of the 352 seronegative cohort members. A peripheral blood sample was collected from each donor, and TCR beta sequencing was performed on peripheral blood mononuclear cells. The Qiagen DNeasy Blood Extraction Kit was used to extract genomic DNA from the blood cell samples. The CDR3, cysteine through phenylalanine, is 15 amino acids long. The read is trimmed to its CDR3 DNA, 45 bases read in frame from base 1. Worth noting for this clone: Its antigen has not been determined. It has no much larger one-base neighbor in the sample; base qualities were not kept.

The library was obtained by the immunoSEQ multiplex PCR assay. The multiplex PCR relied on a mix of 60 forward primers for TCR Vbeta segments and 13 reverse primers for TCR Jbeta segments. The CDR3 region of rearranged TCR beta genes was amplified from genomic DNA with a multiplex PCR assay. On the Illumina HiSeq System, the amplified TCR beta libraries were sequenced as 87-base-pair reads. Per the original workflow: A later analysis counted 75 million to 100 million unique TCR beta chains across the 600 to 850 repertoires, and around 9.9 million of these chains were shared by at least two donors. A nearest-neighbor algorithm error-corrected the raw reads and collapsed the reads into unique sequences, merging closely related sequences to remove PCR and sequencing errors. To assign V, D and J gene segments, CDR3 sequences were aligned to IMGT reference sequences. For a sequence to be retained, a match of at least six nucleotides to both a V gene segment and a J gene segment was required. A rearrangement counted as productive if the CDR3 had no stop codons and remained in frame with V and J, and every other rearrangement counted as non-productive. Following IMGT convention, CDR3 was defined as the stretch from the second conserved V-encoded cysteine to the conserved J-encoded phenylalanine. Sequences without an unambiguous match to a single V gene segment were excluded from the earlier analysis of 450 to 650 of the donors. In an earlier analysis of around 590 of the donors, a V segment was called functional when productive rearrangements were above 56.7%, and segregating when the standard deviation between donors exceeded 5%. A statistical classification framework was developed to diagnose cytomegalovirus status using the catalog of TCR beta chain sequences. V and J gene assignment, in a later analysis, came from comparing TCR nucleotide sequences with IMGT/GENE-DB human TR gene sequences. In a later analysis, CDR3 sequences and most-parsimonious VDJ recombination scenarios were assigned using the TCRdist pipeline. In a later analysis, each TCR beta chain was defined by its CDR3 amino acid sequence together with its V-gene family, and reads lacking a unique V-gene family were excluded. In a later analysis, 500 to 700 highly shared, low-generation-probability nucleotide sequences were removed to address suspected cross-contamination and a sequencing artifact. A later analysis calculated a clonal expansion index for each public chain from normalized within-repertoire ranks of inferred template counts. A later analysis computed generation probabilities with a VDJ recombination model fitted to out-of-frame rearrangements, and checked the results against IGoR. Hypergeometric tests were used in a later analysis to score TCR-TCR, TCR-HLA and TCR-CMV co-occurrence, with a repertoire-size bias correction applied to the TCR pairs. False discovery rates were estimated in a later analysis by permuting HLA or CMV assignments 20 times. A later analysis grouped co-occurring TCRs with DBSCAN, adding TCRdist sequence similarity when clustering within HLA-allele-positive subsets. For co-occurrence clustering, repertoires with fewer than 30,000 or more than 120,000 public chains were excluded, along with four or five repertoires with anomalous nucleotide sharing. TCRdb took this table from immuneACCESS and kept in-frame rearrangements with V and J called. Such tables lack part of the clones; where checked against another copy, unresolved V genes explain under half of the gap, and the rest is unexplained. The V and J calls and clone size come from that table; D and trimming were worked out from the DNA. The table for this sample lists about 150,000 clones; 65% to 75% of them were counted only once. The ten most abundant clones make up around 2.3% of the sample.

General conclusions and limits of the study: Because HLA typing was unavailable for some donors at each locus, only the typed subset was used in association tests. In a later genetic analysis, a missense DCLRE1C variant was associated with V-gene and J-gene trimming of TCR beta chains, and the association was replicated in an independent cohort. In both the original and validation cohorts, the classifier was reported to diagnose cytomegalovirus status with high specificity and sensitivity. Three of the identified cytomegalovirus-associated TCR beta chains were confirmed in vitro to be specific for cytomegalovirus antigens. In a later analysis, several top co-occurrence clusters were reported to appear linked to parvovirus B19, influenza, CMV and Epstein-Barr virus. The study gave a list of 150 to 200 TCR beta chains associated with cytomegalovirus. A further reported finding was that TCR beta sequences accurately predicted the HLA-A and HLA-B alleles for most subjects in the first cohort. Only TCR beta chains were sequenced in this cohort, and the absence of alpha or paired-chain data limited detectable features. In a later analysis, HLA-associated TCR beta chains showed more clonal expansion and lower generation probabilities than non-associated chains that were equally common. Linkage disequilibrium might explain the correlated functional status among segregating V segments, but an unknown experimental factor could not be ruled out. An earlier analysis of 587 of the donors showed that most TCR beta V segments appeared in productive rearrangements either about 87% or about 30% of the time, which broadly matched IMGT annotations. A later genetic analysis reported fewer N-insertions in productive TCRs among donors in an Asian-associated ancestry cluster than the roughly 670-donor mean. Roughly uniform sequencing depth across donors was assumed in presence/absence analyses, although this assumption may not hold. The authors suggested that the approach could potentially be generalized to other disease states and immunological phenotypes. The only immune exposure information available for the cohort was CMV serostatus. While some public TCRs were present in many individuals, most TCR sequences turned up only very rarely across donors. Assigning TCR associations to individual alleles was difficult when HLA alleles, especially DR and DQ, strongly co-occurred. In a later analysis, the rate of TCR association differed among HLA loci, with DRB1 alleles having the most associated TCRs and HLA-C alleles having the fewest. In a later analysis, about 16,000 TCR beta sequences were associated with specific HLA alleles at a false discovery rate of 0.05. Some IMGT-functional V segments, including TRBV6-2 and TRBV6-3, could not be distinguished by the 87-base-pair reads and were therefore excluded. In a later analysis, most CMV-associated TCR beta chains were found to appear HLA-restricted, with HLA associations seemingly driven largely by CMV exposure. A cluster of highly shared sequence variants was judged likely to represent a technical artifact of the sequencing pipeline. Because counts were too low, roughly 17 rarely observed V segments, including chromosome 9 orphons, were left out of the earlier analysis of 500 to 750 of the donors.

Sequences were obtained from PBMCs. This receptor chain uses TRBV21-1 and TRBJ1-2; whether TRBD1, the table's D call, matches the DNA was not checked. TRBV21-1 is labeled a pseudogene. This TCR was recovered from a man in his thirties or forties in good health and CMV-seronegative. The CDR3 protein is CASSTLTGGPYGYTF. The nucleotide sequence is TGTGCCAGCAGCACCCTGACAGGGGGCCCCTATGGCTACACCTTC.